A selection of T cell receptor beta chains follows, all from one sample in a study of blood T cell repertoires in COVID-19. Sequenced by immunoSEQ multiplex PCR; TCRdb stores in-frame clones only, minus some. The table lists more than 45,000 clones, approximately 91% of them singletons. Sequencing input: peripheral blood. These receptors came from a woman in her 70s with active COVID-19. The CDR3 runs from the conserved cysteine through the conserved F or W. Each record gives: clone size, D gene, CDR3 length, J gene, V gene, CDR3 protein, CDR3 DNA. D genes are given only for firm matches. Size tells how often a clone was seen (once, few, many) or the class of an expanded clone, and some rows leave it out.

clone size: .
D gene: TRBD2
CDR3 length: 14
J gene: TRBJ2-7
V gene: TRBV5-1
CDR3 protein: CASSHSGTSAEQYF
CDR3 DNA: TGCGCCAGCAGTCATTCCGGGACTAGCGCCGAGCAGTACTTC

clone size: .
D gene: .
CDR3 length: 15
J gene: TRBJ1-1
V gene: TRBV19
CDR3 protein: CASSSLGRMNTEAFF
CDR3 DNA: TGTGCCAGTAGTTCTTTAGGCAGGATGAACACTGAAGCTTTCTTT

clone size: .
D gene: TRBD2
CDR3 length: 15
J gene: TRBJ2-3
V gene: TRBV30
CDR3 protein: CAWSGTSGRRDTQYF
CDR3 DNA: TGTGCCTGGAGTGGGACTAGCGGGAGACGGGATACGCAGTATTTT

clone size: .
D gene: TRBD1
CDR3 length: 13
J gene: TRBJ1-2
V gene: TRBV6-5
CDR3 protein: CASSSDRGGGYTF
CDR3 DNA: TGTGCCAGCAGTTCAGACAGGGGAGGCGGCTACACCTTC

clone size: .
D gene: .
CDR3 length: 14
J gene: TRBJ2-1
V gene: TRBV24-1
CDR3 protein: CATSDPATLNEQFF
CDR3 DNA: TGTGCCACCAGTGATCCCGCGACTTTAAATGAGCAGTTCTTC

clone size: .
D gene: TRBD2
CDR3 length: 15
J gene: TRBJ2-7
V gene: TRBV4-2
CDR3 protein: CASSQDSLAGGEQYF
CDR3 DNA: TGTGCCAGCAGCCAAGATTCACTAGCGGGAGGAGAGCAGTACTTC

clone size: .
D gene: .
CDR3 length: 15
J gene: TRBJ2-3
V gene: TRBV12-5
CDR3 protein: CASGLVLGQSDTQYF
CDR3 DNA: TGTGCTAGTGGTTTGGTACTCGGACAGTCAGATACGCAGTATTTT

clone size: .
D gene: TRBD2
CDR3 length: 16
J gene: TRBJ2-3
V gene: TRBV18
CDR3 protein: CASSPQTSGSTDTQYF
CDR3 DNA: TGTGCCAGCTCACCACAGACTAGCGGGAGCACAGATACGCAGTATTTT

clone size: .
D gene: TRBD1
CDR3 length: 15
J gene: TRBJ2-7
V gene: TRBV7-6
CDR3 protein: CASSLGQGAGYEQYF
CDR3 DNA: TGTGCCAGCAGCTTAGGGCAGGGGGCCGGCTACGAGCAGTACTTC

clone size: .
D gene: .
CDR3 length: 15
J gene: TRBJ1-2
V gene: TRBV6-5
CDR3 protein: CASSRMGFGDYGYTF
CDR3 DNA: TGTGCCAGCAGTCGAATGGGGTTCGGGGACTATGGCTACACCTTC

clone size: .
D gene: .
CDR3 length: 11
J gene: TRBJ1-1
V gene: TRBV20-1
CDR3 protein: CSANRGAEAFF
CDR3 DNA: TGCAGTGCCAATCGGGGAGCTGAAGCTTTCTTT

clone size: .
D gene: TRBD1
CDR3 length: 13
J gene: TRBJ1-2
V gene: TRBV3-1/TRBV3-2
CDR3 protein: CASSQRQGLGYTF
CDR3 DNA: TGTGCCAGCAGCCAACGACAGGGACTCGGCTACACCTTC

clone size: .
D gene: .
CDR3 length: 17
J gene: TRBJ2-6
V gene: TRBV7-9
CDR3 protein: CASSLELRFSGANVLTF
CDR3 DNA: TGTGCCAGCAGCTTAGAGCTTCGGTTCTCTGGGGCCAACGTCCTGACTTTC

clone size: .
D gene: TRBD2
CDR3 length: 17
J gene: TRBJ2-3
V gene: TRBV15
CDR3 protein: CATSRAGLAGSTDTQYF
CDR3 DNA: TGTGCCACCAGCAGAGCGGGGCTAGCGGGATCCACAGATACGCAGTATTTT

clone size: .
D gene: .
CDR3 length: 13
J gene: TRBJ1-2
V gene: TRBV10-3
CDR3 protein: CAISDSARGGYTF
CDR3 DNA: TGTGCCATCAGTGATTCTGCCAGGGGTGGCTACACCTTC

clone size: .
D gene: TRBD1
CDR3 length: 13
J gene: TRBJ2-5
V gene: TRBV6-2/TRBV6-3
CDR3 protein: CASSAGQGGTQYF
CDR3 DNA: TGTGCCAGCAGCGCCGGACAGGGCGGGACCCAGTACTTC

clone size: .
D gene: .
CDR3 length: 15
J gene: TRBJ1-1
V gene: TRBV6-6
CDR3 protein: CASEEGGTGNTEAFF
CDR3 DNA: TGTGCCAGCGAAGAGGGTGGAACCGGGAACACTGAAGCTTTCTTT

clone size: .
D gene: TRBD1
CDR3 length: 14
J gene: TRBJ1-2
V gene: TRBV6-5
CDR3 protein: CASIPGQGNYGYTF
CDR3 DNA: TGTGCCAGCATCCCGGGACAGGGGAACTATGGCTACACCTTC

clone size: .
D gene: .
CDR3 length: 13
J gene: TRBJ1-1
V gene: TRBV11-2
CDR3 protein: CASSLVRGTEAFF
CDR3 DNA: TGTGCCAGCAGCTTAGTAAGGGGCACTGAAGCTTTCTTT

clone size: .
D gene: .
CDR3 length: 14
J gene: TRBJ2-5
V gene: TRBV9
CDR3 protein: CASSRTWGEETQYF
CDR3 DNA: TGTGCCAGCAGCAGAACTTGGGGGGAAGAGACCCAGTACTTC

clone size: .
D gene: TRBD1
CDR3 length: 13
J gene: TRBJ1-2
V gene: TRBV27
CDR3 protein: CASSSDRAYGYTF
CDR3 DNA: TGTGCCAGCAGTTCTGACAGGGCCTATGGCTACACCTTC

clone size: .
D gene: TRBD1
CDR3 length: 16
J gene: TRBJ1-1
V gene: TRBV18
CDR3 protein: CASSPLQGASNTEAFF
CDR3 DNA: TGTGCCAGCTCACCATTGCAGGGGGCGAGTAACACTGAAGCTTTCTTT

clone size: .
D gene: .
CDR3 length: 18
J gene: TRBJ1-1
V gene: TRBV28
CDR3 protein: CASSLGGYTQGTNTEAFF
CDR3 DNA: TGTGCCAGCAGTTTGGGGGGGTACACACAGGGCACTAACACTGAAGCTTTCTTT

clone size: .
D gene: .
CDR3 length: 14
J gene: TRBJ1-6
V gene: TRBV7-5
CDR3 protein: CARVFSSYNSPLHF
CDR3 DNA: TGTGCCAGAGTTTTTAGCTCCTATAATTCACCCCTCCACTTT

clone size: .
D gene: TRBD1
CDR3 length: 14
J gene: TRBJ2-7
V gene: TRBV5-1
CDR3 protein: CASSLVFQGDEQYF
CDR3 DNA: TGCGCCAGCAGCTTGGTCTTCCAGGGGGACGAGCAGTACTTC

clone size: .
D gene: .
CDR3 length: 15
J gene: TRBJ2-5
V gene: TRBV27
CDR3 protein: CASSPRRAGGETQYF
CDR3 DNA: TGTGCCAGCAGTCCCCGAAGGGCCGGAGGGGAGACCCAGTACTTC

clone size: .
D gene: .
CDR3 length: 14
J gene: TRBJ1-2
V gene: TRBV2
CDR3 protein: CASSVISSNYGYTF
CDR3 DNA: TGTGCCAGCAGTGTAATCAGTTCTAACTATGGCTACACCTTC

clone size: once
D gene: .
CDR3 length: 13
J gene: TRBJ2-7
V gene: TRBV30
CDR3 protein: CAWGSGPSYEQYF
CDR3 DNA: TGTGCCTGGGGTAGCGGTCCTTCCTACGAGCAGTACTTC

clone size: .
D gene: TRBD2
CDR3 length: 14
J gene: TRBJ2-7
V gene: TRBV7-3
CDR3 protein: CASSPTSASYEQYF
CDR3 DNA: TGTGCCAGCAGCCCGACTAGCGCTTCATACGAGCAGTACTTC

clone size: .
D gene: TRBD2
CDR3 length: 14
J gene: TRBJ2-7
V gene: TRBV7-9
CDR3 protein: CASSPRVAGEEQYF
CDR3 DNA: TGTGCCAGCAGCCCGCGGGTAGCGGGAGAAGAGCAGTACTTC

clone size: once
D gene: .
CDR3 length: 13
J gene: TRBJ2-7
V gene: TRBV28
CDR3 protein: CASSSLETYEQYF
CDR3 DNA: TGTGCCAGCAGTTCCCTGGAGACGTACGAGCAGTACTTC

clone size: .
D gene: .
CDR3 length: 11
J gene: TRBJ1-1
V gene: TRBV6-6
CDR3 protein: CASSSGTEAFF
CDR3 DNA: TGTGCCAGCAGTTCAGGGACTGAAGCTTTCTTT

clone size: once
D gene: TRBD1
CDR3 length: 14
J gene: TRBJ2-5
V gene: TRBV5-1
CDR3 protein: CASSPTRGQETQYF
CDR3 DNA: TGCGCCAGCAGCCCCACCAGGGGGCAAGAGACCCAGTACTTC

clone size: .
D gene: TRBD1
CDR3 length: 13
J gene: TRBJ2-7
V gene: TRBV6-5
CDR3 protein: CASTPGQGYEQYF
CDR3 DNA: TGTGCCAGCACTCCGGGACAGGGATACGAGCAGTACTTC

clone size: .
D gene: TRBD1
CDR3 length: 15
J gene: TRBJ2-5
V gene: TRBV5-8
CDR3 protein: CASSIGQAQGETQYF
CDR3 DNA: TGTGCCAGCAGCATAGGACAGGCTCAAGGGGAGACCCAGTACTTC

clone size: .
D gene: .
CDR3 length: 14
J gene: TRBJ2-1
V gene: TRBV14
CDR3 protein: CASSQARLPNEQFF
CDR3 DNA: TGTGCCAGCAGCCAAGCCCGACTACCCAATGAGCAGTTCTTC

clone size: .
D gene: .
CDR3 length: 14
J gene: TRBJ1-6
V gene: TRBV9
CDR3 protein: CASSGLTGNSPLHF
CDR3 DNA: TGTGCCAGCAGCGGACTTACAGGGAATTCACCCCTCCACTTT

clone size: .
D gene: TRBD1
CDR3 length: 18
J gene: TRBJ2-1
V gene: TRBV5-6
CDR3 protein: CASTPIGTGKGRDNEQFF
CDR3 DNA: TGTGCCAGCACCCCCATCGGGACAGGGAAAGGAAGGGACAATGAGCAGTTCTTC

clone size: .
D gene: .
CDR3 length: 14
J gene: TRBJ1-2
V gene: TRBV3-1/TRBV3-2
CDR3 protein: CASSQDWGEGPRTF
CDR3 DNA: TGTGCCAGCAGCCAAGATTGGGGGGAGGGTCCTAGGACCTTC

clone size: few
D gene: .
CDR3 length: 13
J gene: TRBJ2-7
V gene: TRBV7-8
CDR3 protein: CASSLPGSYEQYF
CDR3 DNA: TGTGCCAGCAGCCTCCCCGGCTCCTACGAGCAGTACTTC

clone size: .
D gene: TRBD1
CDR3 length: 16
J gene: TRBJ1-1
V gene: TRBV5-1
CDR3 protein: CASSEGQRSRVTEAFF
CDR3 DNA: TGCGCCAGCAGCGAGGGACAGCGTAGCAGAGTCACTGAAGCTTTCTTT

clone size: .
D gene: TRBD2
CDR3 length: 18
J gene: TRBJ2-3
V gene: TRBV5-1
CDR3 protein: CASSLDPKVAGGTDTQYF
CDR3 DNA: TGCGCCAGCAGCTTGGATCCCAAGGTAGCGGGAGGCACAGATACGCAGTATTTT

clone size: .
D gene: .
CDR3 length: 16
J gene: TRBJ1-5
V gene: TRBV28
CDR3 protein: CASRPPDGEVNQPQHF
CDR3 DNA: TGTGCCAGCAGGCCTCCGGACGGGGAAGTCAATCAGCCCCAGCATTTT

clone size: .
D gene: .
CDR3 length: 14
J gene: TRBJ2-3
V gene: TRBV7-9
CDR3 protein: CASSLGQITDTQYF
CDR3 DNA: TGTGCCAGCAGCTTAGGACAGATCACAGATACGCAGTATTTT